This T cell receptor (beta chain) was identified during a study of blood T cell repertoires in COVID-19. Profiled with immunoSEQ multiplex PCR; TCRdb holds only in-frame clones, not every one. The table shows over 100,000 clones, with 84% occurring only once. The CDR3 has 14 amino acids. The ends lost 5 bases at V and 3 bases at J; junction bases unmatched: 5. Per the germline V gene, CDR1 is SGHTA and CDR2 is FQGTGA. This TCR came from a man in his forties with active or convalescent COVID-19. This chain connects TRBV7-3 to TRBJ2-3; 7 positions agree with TRBD2. The specimen was peripheral blood. The CDR3 DNA is TGTGCCAGCAGCAAAAGCGGGGAAACAGATACGCAGTATTTT. Its translation is CASSKSGETDTQYF.